Listed here is a single T cell receptor (beta chain). Its target is not known. This record belongs to a study of T cells in narcolepsy. General observations from the study: In some patient and control memory CD4+ samples, autoreactive clones were absent.

CDR1 is SGHDT and CDR2 is YYEEEE in the germline V gene. The germline V and J ends were trimmed by 3 bases and 3 bases, with 15 bases remaining between them. This CDR3 spans 15 amino acids. The table came from immunoSEQ multiplex PCR; TCRdb's copy has only in-frame clones and leaves some out. Of under 35,000 clones in the sample, approximately 85% were seen once. This sequence joins TRBV5-6 and TRBJ1-1; the D gene is possibly TRBD1 (5 bases). Sequencing was performed on CD45RA- memory CD4+ T cells from PBMCs. This clonotype was sampled from a human donor with narcolepsy. CDR3 protein: CASSWTYGADTEAFF. For the CDR3, the DNA is TGTGCCAGCAGCTGGACCTACGGGGCTGACACTGAAGCTTTCTTT.